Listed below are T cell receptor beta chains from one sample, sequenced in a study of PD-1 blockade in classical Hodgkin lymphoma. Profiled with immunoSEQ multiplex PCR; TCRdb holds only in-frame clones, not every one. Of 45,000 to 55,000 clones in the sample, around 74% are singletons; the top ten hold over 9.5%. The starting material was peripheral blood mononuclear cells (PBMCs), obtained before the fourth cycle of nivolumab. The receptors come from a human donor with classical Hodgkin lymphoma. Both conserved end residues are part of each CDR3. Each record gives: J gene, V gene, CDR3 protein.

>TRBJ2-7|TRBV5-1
CASSQLAGVPYEQYF
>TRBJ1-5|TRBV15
CATSRDRRGANQPQHF
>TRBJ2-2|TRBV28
CASSSTGTGELFF
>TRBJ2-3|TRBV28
CASSSPGSYTDTQYF
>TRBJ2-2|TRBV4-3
CASSQDPGHPPNTGELFF
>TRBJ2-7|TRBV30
CAWSVSSVYEQYF
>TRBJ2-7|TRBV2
CASSVETSGRSYF
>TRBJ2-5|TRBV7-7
CASSLLGGQGASETQYF
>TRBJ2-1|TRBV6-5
CASSSGDEQFF
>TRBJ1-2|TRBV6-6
CASSRLGDYGYTF
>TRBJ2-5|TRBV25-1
CASSEPTGGQETQYF
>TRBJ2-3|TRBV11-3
CASSPSWGTTDTQYF
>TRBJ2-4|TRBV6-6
CASSLGTAKNIQYF
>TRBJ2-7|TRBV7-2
CASSLGQQYEQYF